Each of the 27 T cell receptor beta chains below was sequenced from the same sample in a study of cytomegalovirus exposure and HLA in healthy donors (dated 2017 in TCRdb). Libraries were made using the immunoSEQ multiplex PCR assay. A mixture of 60 forward primers for TCR Vbeta segments and 13 reverse primers for TCR Jbeta segments was used in the multiplex PCR. Drawn from immuneACCESS, this table holds only the in-frame rearrangements with V and J called that TCRdb kept. Clones are partly lost; checked studies trace under half to an unresolved V gene and leave the rest unexplained. The sample data list 250,000 or so clones, and about 80% of these were observed just once. The ten most abundant clones make up 8% of the sample. Source material: PBMCs. Receptor source: an older woman in good health and CMV-seropositive.

This clone was seen once. This sequence joins TRBV2 and TRBJ2-7; 8 bases are shared with TRBD2. The V gene end was trimmed by 7 bases and the J gene end by 4 bases; junction bases not matched to a gene: 15. The CDR3 is made up of 16 amino acids. CDR1 is SNHLY, CDR2 FYNNEI, per germline. The CDR3 nucleotides are TGTGCCAGCACCACCCTCATCGGGACTAGAGTTTACGAGCAGTACTTC. It is translated as CASTTLIGTRVYEQYF. Full variable domain (remainder filled in from reference TRBV2 and TRBJ2-7): EPEVTQTPSHQVTQMGQEVILRCVPISNHLYFYWYRQILGQKVEFLVSFYNNEISEKSEIFDDQFSVERPDGSNFTLKIRSTKLEDSAMYFCASTTLIGTRVYEQYFGPGTRLTVT.

V and J are TRBV19 and TRBJ1-1; 7 bases map to TRBD1. This CDR3 comprises 15 residues. Germline trimming cut 4 bases from V and 1 base from J; bases unmatched to any gene: 6. Looked up from germline, CDR1 is LNHDA and CDR2 is SQIVND (reference sequence). CDR3 protein: CASSTQGWGNTEAFF. The CDR3 coding sequence is TGTGCCAGTAGTACACAGGGGTGGGGGAACACTGAAGCTTTCTTT. Supplemented by reference TRBV19 and TRBJ1-1, the full variable domain reads DGGITQSPKYLFRKEGQNVTLSCEQNLNHDAMYWYRQDPGQGLRLIYYSQIVNDFQKGDIAEGYSVSREKKESFPLTVTSAQKNPTAFYLCASSTQGWGNTEAFFGQGTRLTVV.

The chain employs TRBV15 and TRBJ1-1; D unresolved. This CDR3 spans 15 amino acids. Trimming pared 0 bases from V and 1 base from J, leaving 9 bases between. Germline V gene lookup returns CDR1 LNHNV and CDR2 YYDKDF (reference sequence). The CDR3 loop is CATSRDGRENTEAFF. The CDR3 bases are TGTGCCACCAGCAGAGATGGGAGGGAGAACACTGAAGCTTTCTTT. The full variable domain, completed using reference TRBV15 and TRBJ1-1, is DAMVIQNPRYQVTQFGKPVTLSCSQTLNHNVMYWYQQKSSQAPKLLFHYYDKDFNNEADTPDNFQSRRPNTSFCFLDIRSPGLGDTAMYLCATSRDGRENTEAFFGQGTRLTVV.

The gene calls are TRBV2 and TRBJ1-5; D remains ambiguous. CDR3 length: 15 amino acids. Trimming stripped 6 bases from V and 0 bases from J, with 12 bases between. Germline V gene data show CDR1 as SNHLY and CDR2 as FYNNEI. The CDR3 DNA sequence: TGTGCCAGCAGGCGGGGTTCAAATAGCAATCAGCCCCAGCATTTT. Amino acids: CASRRGSNSNQPQHF.

This chain uses TRBV9 with TRBJ1-5, with D hard to call. This CDR3 has 15 amino acids. The germline CDR1 and CDR2 sequences are SGDLS and YYNGEE. The V end lost 4 bases, the J end lost 5 bases, and 16 bases lay between the germline ends. This chain's CDR3 is CASSPSLGRDQPQHF. CDR3 DNA sequence: TGTGCCAGCAGCCCTAGCTTAGGGCGCGATCAGCCCCAGCATTTT.

The chain uses TRBV14 and TRBJ2-7, with TRBD2 matching over 8 bases. Germline CDR1 is SGHDN and CDR2 is FVKESK. The CDR3 runs to 16 residues. The J segment lost 4 bases and the V segment lost 3 bases, leaving 11 bases of the junction unmatched. CDR3 loop: CASSHSYGRGGYEQYF. As DNA, the CDR3 is TGTGCCAGCAGCCATTCCTACGGGAGGGGTGGGTACGAGCAGTACTTC.

The chain combines TRBV9 with TRBJ1-3; no reliable D call. Germline V gives CDR1 SGDLS, CDR2 YYNGEE. Trimming took off 4 bases at V and 2 bases at J, with 13 bases between the two ends. This CDR3 spans 15 amino acids. CDR3 bases: TGTGCCAGCAGCCGCTTAGAGGGAGCTGGAAACACCATATATTTT. It yields the protein CASSRLEGAGNTIYF.

The CDR3 DNA sequence: TGTGCCACTTACACCGATGTACACAATGAGCAGTTCTTC. Amino acid sequence: CATYTDVHNEQFF. The V and J genes are TRBV10-3 and TRBJ2-1; D is uncertain. Germline V gene data show CDR1 as ENHRY and CDR2 as SYGVKD. V lost 10 bases, J lost 5 bases, and 15 bases lay in between. This CDR3 region has 13 residues.

The rearrangement links TRBV7-9 to TRBJ1-2; D perhaps matches TRBD1 (5 bases). The CDR3 extends over 15 amino acids. The V end lost 4 bases, the J end lost 0 bases, and 12 bases lay between the germline ends. Germline CDR1 reads SEHNR; CDR2 reads FQNEAQ (reference sequence). The CDR3 region is CASSWGRTTNYGYTF. CDR3 in DNA: TGTGCCAGCAGCTGGGGGAGGACAACTAACTATGGCTACACCTTC.

This rearrangement joins TRBV30 to TRBJ1-2; D gene unclear. The CDR3 is 11 residues long. Trimming removed 0 bases at V and 5 bases at J, with 4 bases between. Germline V gene sequence: CDR1 GTSNPN, CDR2 SVGIG (reference sequence). The CDR3 region has the DNA TGTGCCTGGAGTGTACTTTATGGCTACACCTTC. Its protein is CAWSVLYGYTF. Full variable domain (rest looked up from reference TRBV30 and TRBJ1-2): SQTIHQWPATLVQPVGSPLSLECTVEGTSNPNLYWYRQAAGRGLQLLFYSVGIGQISSEVPQNLSASRPQDRQFILSSKKLLLSDSGFYLCAWSVLYGYTFGSGTRLTVV.

V usage is TRBV11-2 and J usage is TRBJ2-7; 12 nucleotides align to TRBD2. Germline CDR1 SGHAT, CDR2 FQNNGV. J gave up 2 bases and V 1 base, and 9 bases lay outside the gene matches. The CDR3 is 18 amino acids. The CDR3 is CASSLVRASGRVPYEQYF. The CDR3 nucleotides read TGTGCCAGCAGCTTAGTCCGCGCTAGCGGGAGGGTACCCTACGAGCAGTACTTC.

V and J are TRBV2 and TRBJ2-7; TRBD2 aligns across 13 bases. The CDR3 is made up of 15 amino acids. Trimming cost V 6 bases and J 1 base; bases outside gene matches: 3. Germline V CDR1 and CDR2: SNHLY, FYNNEI. The CDR3 region is CASRGTSGTSYEQYF. CDR3 sequence (DNA): TGTGCCAGCAGGGGGACTAGCGGGACATCCTACGAGCAGTACTTC.

The chain is built from TRBV18 and TRBJ1-1; maybe TRBD1 (5 bases). Trimming removed 0 bases from V and 11 bases from J, with 16 bases in between. Germline CDR1 reads KGHSH; CDR2 reads LQKENI. The CDR3 extends over 14 amino acids. DNA for the CDR3: TGTGCCAGCTCACCACCGGAATGGGGGGTGGGGGCTTTCTTT. Its protein product is CASSPPEWGVGAFF. Full variable domain (rest looked up from reference TRBV18 and TRBJ1-1): NAGVMQNPRHLVRRRGQEARLRCSPMKGHSHVYWYRQLPEEGLKFMVYLQKENIIDESGMPKERFSAEFPKEGPSILRIQQVVRGDSAAYFCASSPPEWGVGAFFGQGTRLTVV.

The V gene is TRBV2, the J gene TRBJ1-1; 10 nucleotides agree with TRBD1. The CDR3 has 13 residues. Unmatched junction bases numbered 4, after V lost 5 bases and J lost 7 bases. Germline V gene data show CDR1 as SNHLY and CDR2 as FYNNEI. CDR3 in amino acids: CASSTGTGVEAFF. In DNA, the CDR3 is TGTGCCAGCAGTACCGGGACAGGGGTTGAAGCTTTCTTT.

This sequence joins TRBV2 and TRBJ1-1, with TRBD1 matching over 8 bases. The CDR3 is made up of 16 amino acids. V lost 5 bases and J lost 3; bases outside the gene matches: 11. The germline CDR1 and CDR2 sequences are SNHLY and FYNNEI. The CDR3 sequence: CASSPFDRGSYTEAFF. CDR3 nucleotide sequence: TGTGCCAGCAGTCCATTTGACAGGGGCTCGTACACTGAAGCTTTCTTT.

This sequence joins TRBV10-2 and TRBJ1-2; D unresolved. The ends were cut back, 6 bases at V and 0 bases at J, with 14 bases in the middle. Germline V CDR1 and CDR2: WSHSY, SAAADI. The CDR3 is 15 residues long. CDR3 protein: CASSNVGGSNYGYTF. The CDR3 DNA is TGCGCCAGCAGCAACGTAGGAGGGTCTAACTATGGCTACACCTTC.

V usage is TRBV27 and J usage is TRBJ2-1, with D possibly matching TRBD2 (5 bases). The CDR3 consists of 12 residues. In germline, CDR1 is MNHEY, CDR2 SMNVEV (reference sequence). V was pared by 10 bases and J by 12 bases, with 19 bases between. The CDR3 DNA follows: TGTGCCACGGGGTACGGGGTAAGGTGGCAGTTCTTC. This translates into CATGYGVRWQFF.

This chain connects TRBV5-4 to TRBJ1-5, with 9 bases lining up with TRBD1. CDR1 and CDR2 from the germline V gene are SGHNT and YYREEE (reference sequence). The CDR3 consists of 15 residues. The junction had 5 bases not matched to a gene; V was cut back by 4 bases and J by 3 bases. Here the CDR3 DNA reads TGTGCCAGCAGCAAGGACAGGGGAGACAATCAGCCCCAGCATTTT. Protein sequence: CASSKDRGDNQPQHF.

The chain combines TRBV7-3 with TRBJ1-1; perhaps TRBD1 as D (6 bases). CDR1 and CDR2 from the germline V gene are SGHTA and FQGTGA. The CDR3 sequence is 12 residues long. V was cut by 2 bases and J by 8 bases, with 9 bases left in between. The CDR3 nucleotides are TGTGCCAGCAGCTTAGGGCAGGGGGAAGCTTTCTTT. Protein: CASSLGQGEAFF. Using reference TRBV7-3 and TRBJ1-1 for the parts outside the CDR3, the full variable domain is GAGVSQTPSNKVTEKGKYVELRCDPISGHTALYWYRQSLGQGPEFLIYFQGTGAADDSGLPNDRFFAVRPEGSVSTLKIQRTERGDSAVYLCASSLGQGEAFFGQGTRLTVV.

The J gene is TRBJ2-3, the V gene TRBV5-1, with 16 bases fitting TRBD2. The CDR3 length is 17 residues. With V trimmed by 4 bases and J by 7 bases, 9 bases remained unmatched. Germline V CDR1 and CDR2: SGHRS, YFSETQ. Written as DNA, the CDR3 is TGCGCCAGCAGCGGAGGGACTAGCGGGAGGGCCGGTAATACGCAGTATTTT. As protein: CASSGGTSGRAGNTQYF.

About this clone: The sample contains more than one DNA sequence encoding this CDR3. V usage is TRBV5-4 and J usage is TRBJ1-2; 11 positions match TRBD1. J gave up 8 bases and V 2 bases, and 5 bases lay outside the gene matches. Germline values: CDR1 SGHNT, CDR2 YYREEE (reference sequence). The CDR3 loop spans 14 amino acids. The CDR3 sequence: CASSFGQGAGGYTF. Written as DNA, the CDR3 is TGTGCCAGCAGCTTCGGACAGGGGGCAGGGGGCTACACCTTC.

The rearrangement joins TRBV5-1 to TRBJ2-7, with D tentatively TRBD1 (5 bases). Trimming left V 4 bases short and J 0 bases short, with 11 bases between. Germline loops: CDR1 SGHRS, CDR2 YFSETQ. This CDR3 is built from 14 residues. The CDR3 sequence is CASSQPDTSYEQYF. As DNA, the CDR3 is TGCGCCAGCAGCCAACCGGACACCTCCTACGAGCAGTACTTC.

The sample holds one count of this clone. V is TRBV7-9 and J is TRBJ1-4; perhaps TRBD1 as D (5 bases). V shed 2 bases and J shed 7 bases, with 11 bases lying between them. Germline CDR1 SEHNR, CDR2 FQNEAQ (reference sequence). The CDR3 extends over 14 amino acids. The CDR3 DNA follows: TGTGCCAGCAGCTTAAAAGGGGAGGGTGAAAAACTGTTTTTT. The encoded protein is CASSLKGEGEKLFF.

This chain uses TRBV6-1 with TRBJ1-1, with D possibly TRBD1 on 5 matching bases. The V and J ends lost 3 bases and 5 bases respectively, with 13 bases between them. This CDR3 is built from 14 residues. CDR1 is MNHNS, CDR2 SASEGT, per germline. CDR3 in amino acids: CASSEGGSRTEAFF. The CDR3 nucleotides are TGTGCCAGCAGTGAGGGGGGAAGTAGAACTGAAGCTTTCTTT.

The CDR3 coding sequence is TGTGCCAGCAGCTTTTGGGACTTCAGGGATGAGCAGTTCTTC. The encoded protein is CASSFWDFRDEQFF. This rearrangement joins TRBV13 to TRBJ2-1; D may be TRBD2 (6 bases). This CDR3 spans 14 amino acids. CDR1 PRHDT and CDR2 FYEKMQ come from the germline V gene (reference sequence). Deletions cut 3 bases from V and 8 bases from J, with 14 bases between.

The chain is built from TRBV4-2 and TRBJ2-5, with TRBD2 matching 7 bases. With V trimmed by 0 bases and J by 3 bases, 4 bases remained unmatched. The CDR3 runs to 15 residues. Germline CDR1 LGHNA, CDR2 YNFKEQ. CDR3 nucleotide sequence: TGTGCCAGCAGCCAAGATTCGGGGACTAAAGAGACCCAGTACTTC. This encodes CASSQDSGTKETQYF.

The genes are TRBV6-1 and TRBJ2-2, with 9 bases identical to TRBD1. Germline V gene data show CDR1 as MNHNS and CDR2 as SASEGT. J was trimmed by 4 bases and V by 7 bases; bases with no gene match: 4. This CDR3 is built from 14 residues. CDR3 in DNA: TGTGCCAGCATTGGACAGGGGTCCACCGGGGAGCTGTTTTTT. Translation: CASIGQGSTGELFF.